This T cell receptor beta chain was obtained from a study of blood T cell repertoires in COVID-19 (dated by TCRdb to about 2020). A note on the overall study: Samples from collaborators originated in the United States, Italy and Spain and spanned both the acute and convalescent phases of COVID-19. The material from the prospective study consisted of cDNA or gDNA derived from T cells, B-cell-depleted T cells, or PBMCs. Deeply sampled blood TCRbeta repertoires from subjects exposed to, actively infected with, or recovered from COVID-19 were included in the dataset. The repertoires were released in a freely available public database meant as a resource for research on the immune response to SARS-CoV-2. The samples were drawn from the first 160 participants of the ongoing ImmuneRACE study and from 950 to 1,500 subjects provided by 6 global collaborators. Nearly every sample came with metadata listing a de-identified subject ID, COVID-19 status, age in years and sex. HLA class I and class II types, where available, came from metadata supplied by the sample provider rather than from assay-based typing. What the work shows at the level of the full study, not this receptor alone: Clinical and demographic metadata were provided uncurated, with the amount varying by source and participant.

The germline V gene provides CDR1 LGHNA and CDR2 YSLEER. The CDR3 has 15 amino acids, counting the end cysteine and phenylalanine. Here the CDR3 DNA is all that survives: 45 bases in frame from base 1. V ends up 3 bases short and J 8 bases short, with an unmatched junction base count of 6. Each collaborating institution followed its own protocols to collect whole blood in K2EDTA tubes. For TCRbeta analysis, collaborators shipped samples as frozen whole blood, isolated PBMCs, or DNA extracted from either of those sample types. In regard to this clone: What antigen it recognizes has not been identified. No much larger clonotype is one base removed from it; base qualities were not supplied.

TCRbeta CDR3 regions were amplified from genomic DNA using the immunoSEQ Assay, a bias-controlled multiplex PCR. In the authors' own workflow: The number of nucleated cells in each sample was estimated by amplification of reference gene primers within the assay. To quantify the absolute abundance of each unique TCRbeta CDR3 rearrangement, sequence reads were collapsed and filtered. For each sample, productive Simpson clonality was calculated as the square root of Simpson's diversity index across productive rearrangements. In TCRdb, the immuneACCESS table is reduced to in-frame sequences with V and J assigned. These tables do not hold every clone; where another copy was compared, an unresolved V gene accounts for under half, and the others remain unexplained. V, J and clone size are those of that table, while D and trimming were read from the DNA. This sample lists some 100,000 clones; over 75% were detected once. The ten largest account for 6.5% to 8% of the sample.

The sample was peripheral blood. The TCR originated in a man younger than 45 in a cohort sampled during active COVID-19. Rearrangement joined TRBV4-3 to TRBJ2-4, with 11 bases in between that match TRBD1. The nucleotide sequence is given as TGCGCCAGCAGCCAGACCGGGACAGGGGGGCACATTCAGTACTTC. This is translated as CASSQTGTGGHIQYF.